This T cell receptor (beta chain) was captured in a study of OX40 agonist ivuxolimab in advanced cancers. Concerning the study at large: Ivuxolimab was a fully human IgG2 agonistic monoclonal antibody targeting the costimulatory receptor OX40 (CD134). Patients were allowed to have had prior anti-PD-1, anti-PD-L1 or anti-CTLA-4 therapy, and less than 45% of the dose-escalation patients had previously received checkpoint inhibitors. Intravenous ivuxolimab was administered to patients every 2 weeks at six dose levels: 0.01, 0.1, 0.3, 1.5, 3 and 10 mg/kg. Peripheral TCRbeta sequencing aimed to test whether ivuxolimab altered TCR sequence diversity and caused clonal T-cell expansion. The paper describes the monotherapy dose-escalation part (N of about 50 patients) of the phase I trial of ivuxolimab. Partial responses occurred in three dose-escalation patients: two with cutaneous melanoma and one with hepatocellular carcinoma. Of the roughly 52 dose-escalation patients, hepatocellular carcinoma was present in roughly 19, melanoma in roughly 15, renal cell carcinoma in 9 and head and neck cancer in 9. In the dose-escalation cohort, roughly 80% of patients were male, and the mean age was around 60 years, with a range of roughly 20 to 80.

As to this clone: Its antigen remains undetermined. Base quality data are lacking; no much larger clone is found one base away.

To sequence the TCRbeta CDR3 region, genomic DNA was isolated from the sorted cells. The immunoSEQ Assay was used to sequence the TCRbeta CDR3 regions. Drawn from immuneACCESS, this table holds only the in-frame rearrangements with V and J called that TCRdb kept. Clones are partly lost; checked studies trace under half to an unresolved V gene and leave the rest unexplained. Here the sample has tens of thousands of clones; roughly 90% occur a single time. The ten largest account for 1.3% of the sample. Patients with a history of autoimmune disease or receiving systemic immunosuppression were excluded from the trial. In every dose cohort, peripheral blood was drawn for TCR sequencing at baseline, cycle 4 day 1, and cycle 7 day 1. The samples were taken from a phase I, first-in-human, multicenter, open-label dose-escalation trial of ivuxolimab. The trial enrolled adults with locally advanced or metastatic head and neck squamous cell, hepatocellular, melanoma or renal cell carcinoma. CD4+ and CD8+ T cells were sorted separately from peripheral blood before TCR sequencing.

What the research found in general, with its limitations: After ivuxolimab, more expanded clones were found on average in CD8+ T cells than in CD4+ T cells. Low levels of normalized T-cell clonal expansion were also shown by some nonresponding patients. The antigen specificity of the peripheral T cells that underwent clonal expansion was not determined. Clonal expansion of both CD4+ and CD8+ blood T cells was observed from baseline to week 6 at doses 0.1 to 3.0 mg/kg. In the 0.1-3.0 mg/kg groups, partial responders had among the lowest normalized peripheral clonal expansion, particularly in CD8+ T cells.

This receptor was taken from an adult with an advanced solid tumor such as melanoma, head and neck, liver or kidney cancer. The sequencing used CD4+ or CD8+ T cells sorted from blood, collected in a trial of the OX40 agonist ivuxolimab.

The bases are TGCGCCAGCAGCTTCCTGGGGCCGGGAGCGGCCTCCTACAATGAGCAGTTCTTC. Translation gives CASSFLGPGAASYNEQFF. The rearrangement combines TRBV5-1 with TRBJ2-1, with a tentative D gene TRBD2 over 6 matching bases. CDR3 length: 18 amino acids, cysteine to phenylalanine. The kept DNA is CDR3 alone, 54 bases in frame from the first base. Trimming takes 2 bases from V and 0 bases from J, and the germline ends sit 18 bases apart. CDR1 SGHRS and CDR2 YFSETQ are derived from the germline V gene.